A single sample is the source of the 8 T cell receptor beta chains below, sequenced in a study of regulatory T cells in long-lasting Graves disease (dated by TCRdb to the early 2020s). The time point label corresponds to: newly diagnosed GD, antithyroid drugs for less than 3 months. For both TCR sequencing and RNA sequencing, RNA was extracted from PBMCs in TRIzol. The library was built by means of multiplex PCR. The sequencer was an Illumina HiSeq 4000. TCR beta libraries were built with iRepertoire HTBI primers and Arm-PCR amplification of CDR3 regions. The public reads were run again by TCRdb, first through fastp at Q25 and then through MiXCR, and only productive beta chains were kept. For every CDR3 protein sequence, its rows merge into one entry that carries the most common genes and DNA. Present in this sample are 450,000 to 600,000 distinct CDR3 sequences, about 17% of which were seen just once. The ten biggest clones cover 10% to 15% of the sample.

The same sample was also studied in work on T cells in Graves' hyperthyroidism and ophthalmopathy.

The specimen was peripheral blood mononuclear cells (PBMCs), collected at new diagnosis, from a patient treated with antithyroid drugs. Receptors originate from a man aged 40-49 years with Graves disease. Donor details come from another sample of the same person, matched by shared clones.

This clonotype was observed at least ten times. The gene calls are TRBV27 and TRBJ2-7; TRBD2 aligns across 9 bases. Germline values: CDR1 MNHEY, CDR2 SMNVEV (reference sequence). This CDR3 has 16 amino acids. Trimming cost V 3 bases and J 2 bases; bases outside gene matches: 8. CDR3: CASSFIAGERTYEQYF. The CDR3 DNA follows: TGTGCCAGCAGTTTCATAGCGGGAGAGAGAACCTACGAGCAGTACTTC.

Many counts were recorded for this clonotype. The rearrangement joins TRBV11-2 to TRBJ1-6; 9 bases agree with TRBD1. Unmatched junction bases numbered 4, after V lost 3 bases and J lost 7 bases. Germline-derived CDR1 and CDR2 are SGHAT and FQNNGV. CDR3 length equals 15 residues. CDR3 sequence reads: CASSFTTGGNSPLHF. In nucleotides, the CDR3 is TGTGCCAGCAGCTTCACGACAGGGGGAAATTCACCCCTCCACTTT. Full variable domain (rest looked up from reference TRBV11-2 and TRBJ1-6): EAGVAQSPRYKIIEKRQSVAFWCNPISGHATLYWYQQILGQGPKLLIQFQNNGVVDDSQLPKDRFSAERLKGVDSTLKIQPAKLEDSAVYLCASSFTTGGNSPLHFGNGTRLTVT.

There are many counts of this clonotype. The chain employs TRBV27 and TRBJ2-2; no reliable D call. V lost 2 bases, J lost 4 bases, and 5 bases lay in between. Germline V gene lookup returns CDR1 MNHEY and CDR2 SMNVEV (reference sequence). This CDR3 is built from 13 residues. The CDR3 is CASSLKSTGELFF. The CDR3, as DNA: TGTGCCAGCAGTTTAAAAAGCACCGGGGAGCTGTTTTTT.

This clonotype came up a few times. This chain links TRBV3-1 with TRBJ2-1; unclear D gene. V was clipped by 1 base and J by 6 bases, with 10 bases between them. Germline V lookup: CDR1 LGHDT, CDR2 YNNKEL (reference sequence). This CDR3 contains 14 residues. CDR3 loop: CASSQGRLFNEQFF. For the CDR3, the DNA is TGTGCCAGCAGCCAAGGCCGACTGTTCAATGAGCAGTTCTTC.

There are many counts of this clonotype. The chain links TRBV3-1 to TRBJ2-1; TRBD2 matches 7 bases. Germline loops: CDR1 LGHDT, CDR2 YNNKEL (reference sequence). This CDR3 has 16 residues. Trimming took 5 bases from V and 6 from J; bases not matched to a gene: 13. This chain's CDR3 is CASSGGEGGLGNEQFF. In DNA form, the CDR3 reads TGTGCCAGCAGCGGGGGGGAGGGCGGTTTGGGCAATGAGCAGTTCTTC.

This clonotype was counted only a few times. The chain employs TRBV25-1 and TRBJ2-7; D might be TRBD1 (5 bases). Germline V gene sequence: CDR1 MGHDK, CDR2 SYGVNS. The CDR3 is made up of 14 amino acids. V was clipped by 3 bases and J by 5 bases, with 14 bases between them. The CDR3 loop reads CASSDGQGQNEQYF. In nucleotides, the CDR3 is TGTGCCAGCAGTGATGGCCAGGGTCAGAACGAGCAGTACTTC.

This chain uses TRBV19 with TRBJ2-7; TRBD2 might be the D (5 bases). V was shortened by 8 bases and J by 5 bases, with 16 bases between the two germline ends. The CDR3 covers 13 residues. Looked up from germline, CDR1 is LNHDA and CDR2 is SQIVND (reference sequence). The CDR3 loop is CASRGKLFDEQYF. Here the CDR3 DNA reads TGTGCCAGTCGAGGGAAGCTTTTCGACGAGCAGTACTTC.

This clonotype has only a few counts. The chain couples TRBV9 to TRBJ2-2, with TRBD2 as a possible D gene (5 bases). V lost 6 bases to trimming and J lost 1 base, with 10 bases between them. Per the germline V gene, CDR1 is SGDLS and CDR2 is YYNGEE. The CDR3 is 14 amino acids. CDR3 sequence: CASTTSGNTGELFF. The CDR3 bases are TGTGCCAGCACCACAAGCGGGAACACCGGGGAGCTGTTTTTT.